These 24 T cell receptor beta chains share one sample of origin, sequenced in a study of T cell changes during pregnancy in multiple sclerosis (dated by TCRdb to about 2019). The library was generated by the immunoSEQ multiplex PCR assay. TCRdb holds this immuneACCESS table with in-frame rearrangements only. Some clones are missing; in checked studies, unresolved V genes explain under half, and the rest has no known cause. The sample includes approximately 34,000 clones, with 75% to 90% observed a single time. In total, the top ten clones hold around 4.4% of the sample. Sequences were derived from CD8+ T cells from peripheral blood mononuclear cells, sampled after pregnancy. Receptors were obtained from a female donor with multiple sclerosis, enrolled in a pregnancy study.

This chain uses TRBV2 with TRBJ2-3; 7 bases line up with TRBD1. V was clipped by 6 bases and J by 5 bases; unmatched bases: 5. The CDR3 length is 13 residues. Germline V gene data show CDR1 as SNHLY and CDR2 as FYNNEI. CDR3 sequence reads: CASSFQGVDTQYF. The CDR3 bases are TGTGCCAGCAGCTTCCAGGGGGTAGATACGCAGTATTTT. Variable domain in full (rest from reference TRBV2 and TRBJ2-3): EPEVTQTPSHQVTQMGQEVILRCVPISNHLYFYWYRQILGQKVEFLVSFYNNEISEKSEIFDDQFSVERPDGSNFTLKIRSTKLEDSAMYFCASSFQGVDTQYFGPGTRLTVL.

The CDR3 nucleotides are TGTGCCAGCAGTTTATCCTCGGGGGGGCCCGACGAGCAGTACTTC. This codes for CASSLSSGGPDEQYF. V usage is TRBV27 and J usage is TRBJ2-7; 8 positions match TRBD2. Germline V gene sequence: CDR1 MNHEY, CDR2 SMNVEV (reference sequence). Trimming removed 0 bases from V and 5 bases from J; junction bases left unmatched: 6. This CDR3 has 15 amino acids.

This rearrangement joins TRBV6-1 to TRBJ2-1; unclear D gene. Looked up from germline, CDR1 is MNHNS and CDR2 is SASEGT. The CDR3 sequence is 10 residues long. Trimming took 1 base from V and 12 from J, leaving 4 bases between them. The CDR3 DNA follows: TGTGCCAGCAGTGAAGTCGGGCAGTTCTTC. Translating it yields CASSEVGQFF.

The chain combines TRBV11-2 with TRBJ2-1, with TRBD2 matching 8 bases. Germline trimming cut 2 bases from V and 5 bases from J; bases unmatched to any gene: 8. This CDR3 contains 16 residues. Germline V CDR1 and CDR2: SGHAT, FQNNGV. CDR3 amino acids: CASSLLAGGPDNEQFF. The CDR3 DNA reads TGTGCCAGCAGCTTATTGGCGGGGGGCCCCGACAATGAGCAGTTCTTC.

The gene calls are TRBV7-9 and TRBJ2-7; 9 bases are shared with TRBD1. Trimming removed 5 bases from V and 2 bases from J; junction bases left unmatched: 10. CDR3 length: 16 residues. The V gene's germline CDR1 is SEHNR and CDR2 FQNEAQ (reference sequence). Written as DNA, the CDR3 is TGTGCCAGCAGCGCCGGCGGGACAGGGATGACCTACGAGCAGTACTTC. This encodes CASSAGGTGMTYEQYF.

In nucleotides, the CDR3 is TGTGCCAGCAGCCCGGGACACCTGTCCTACGAGCAGTACTTC. Translation gives CASSPGHLSYEQYF. The V and J genes are TRBV5-6 and TRBJ2-7, with D possibly matching TRBD1 (6 bases). Per the germline V gene, CDR1 is SGHDT and CDR2 is YYEEEE. The CDR3 totals 14 residues. Trimming removed 4 bases at V and 1 base at J, with 12 bases between.

As regards this clone: At one boundary the junction diverges from the germline segment, which might be a read error. The rearrangement uses TRBV7-2 and TRBJ2-7, with TRBD2 matching 14 bases. CDR3 size: 13 residues. Per the germline V gene, CDR1 is SGHTA and CDR2 is FQGNSA. This CDR3 is CASSDGTSGGLGF. CDR3 nucleotide sequence: TGTGCCAGCAGCGACGGGACTAGCGGGGGCCTGGGCTTC.

The chain combines TRBV7-9 with TRBJ2-1; D ambiguous. Germline V gene lookup returns CDR1 SEHNR and CDR2 FQNEAQ (reference sequence). V shed 5 bases and J shed 8 bases, with 10 bases lying between them. The CDR3 is 12 amino acids. CDR3 protein: CASSPVADEQFF. DNA of the CDR3: TGTGCCAGCAGCCCGGTAGCAGATGAGCAGTTCTTC.

This clone has only one observation. This chain uses TRBV6-1 with TRBJ2-2; 10 nucleotides match TRBD1. From germline, CDR1 is MNHNS and CDR2 SASEGT. There are 15 residues in the CDR3. With 3 bases clipped from V and 3 bases from J, the junction kept 1 base outside the gene matches. The CDR3 is CASSDGTGDTGELFF. The CDR3, as DNA: TGTGCCAGCAGTGATGGGACAGGGGACACCGGGGAGCTGTTTTTT.

The genes are TRBV27 and TRBJ1-5; D is undetermined. Trimming cost V 5 bases and J 6 bases, with 17 bases left between them. Germline V gives CDR1 MNHEY, CDR2 SMNVEV (reference sequence). The CDR3 length is 15 residues. CDR3 region: CASSMGPHGSQPQHF. The CDR3 region has the DNA TGTGCCAGCAGTATGGGCCCCCATGGCAGTCAGCCCCAGCATTTT.

The V call is TRBV4-3, the J call TRBJ2-7; D possibly corresponds to TRBD1 (6 bases). CDR1 LGHNA and CDR2 YSLEER come from the germline V gene. The CDR3 loop spans 14 amino acids. Between the trimmed V and J ends, which lost 4 bases and 3 bases, there was a span of 13 bases. The CDR3 DNA sequence: TGCGCCAGCAGCCCAACCAGGGGTTTCTACGAGCAGTACTTC. This sequence encodes CASSPTRGFYEQYF.

The chain uses TRBV7-8 and TRBJ2-1; 8 nucleotides align to TRBD1. This CDR3 comprises 16 residues. Germline CDR1 reads SGHVS; CDR2 reads FQNEAQ. Losses at the gene ends were 5 bases for V and 6 bases for J; bases not matched to a gene: 12. This CDR3 reads CASSPWGQGASNEQFF. CDR3 nucleotides: TGTGCCAGCAGCCCATGGGGGCAGGGGGCCAGCAATGAGCAGTTCTTC.

Only one count was recorded for this clone. CDR3 in DNA: TGTGCCAGCAGCTTAGGGCCGGCCGGGGGGGGAGCTTTCTTT. Its protein is CASSLGPAGGGAFF. The chain joins TRBV7-2 to TRBJ1-1, with a weak D call TRBD1 (5 bases). V dropped 1 base and J dropped 10 bases, with 16 bases sitting between them. The germline V gene encodes CDR1 SGHTA and CDR2 FQGNSA. The CDR3 loop spans 14 amino acids.

This clone was recorded a few times. The chain couples TRBV6-4 to TRBJ2-3, with 13 bases matching TRBD2. Germline V gene data show CDR1 as MRHNA and CDR2 as SNTAGT. V lost 2 bases to trimming and J lost 2 bases; unmatched junction nucleotides: 4. This CDR3 comprises 17 residues. CDR3 nucleotides: TGTGCCAGCAGTGACACTAGCGGGGGGGGTTCCACAGATACGCAGTATTTT. It yields the protein CASSDTSGGGSTDTQYF.

The rearrangement joins TRBV11-2 to TRBJ2-2, with 9 positions matching TRBD2. Germline V gene lookup returns CDR1 SGHAT and CDR2 FQNNGV. With V trimmed by 2 bases and J by 5 bases, 6 bases remained unmatched. This CDR3 region has 16 residues. For the CDR3, the DNA is TGTGCCAGCAGCTTAACTGGCGGGGGGGCGACCGGGGAGCTGTTTTTT. It translates to CASSLTGGGATGELFF.

The V and J genes are TRBV5-5 and TRBJ2-2; 9 bases are shared with TRBD2. The germline gives CDR1 SGHKS, CDR2 YYEKEE (reference sequence). The CDR3 is made up of 16 amino acids. With V trimmed by 3 bases and J by 1 base, 4 bases remained unmatched. The CDR3 coding sequence is TGTGCCAGCAGCTGGGGAGCGGGGGGGAACACCGGGGAGCTGTTTTTT. Translation: CASSWGAGGNTGELFF.

The sample holds one count of this clone. V usage is TRBV27 and J usage is TRBJ1-2; D remains unclear. This CDR3 is built from 13 residues. The V and J ends lost 5 bases and 1 base respectively, with 8 bases between them. From germline, CDR1 is MNHEY and CDR2 SMNVEV (reference sequence). The CDR3 loop is CASSPGSNYGYTF. CDR3 nucleotides: TGTGCCAGCAGTCCCGGGAGTAACTATGGCTACACCTTC.

The V call is TRBV29-1, the J call TRBJ2-7; 9 bases are a match to TRBD1. Per germline, CDR1 SQVTM and CDR2 ANQGSEA. This CDR3 spans 15 amino acids. The V segment lost 0 bases and the J segment 2 bases; nucleotides outside the gene matches: 5. DNA of the CDR3: TGCAGCGTTGAAGATTGGACAGGGGCTACCTACGAGCAGTACTTC. It specifies CSVEDWTGATYEQYF.

This clone occurred once. This sequence joins TRBV11-2 and TRBJ1-3; 7 nucleotides agree with TRBD1. This CDR3 is 17 amino acids long. Losses at the gene ends were 5 bases for V and 4 bases for J; bases not matched to a gene: 14. Germline CDR1 SGHAT, CDR2 FQNNGV. CDR3 sequence reads: CASSLMATGVSGNTIYF. In nucleotides, the CDR3 is TGTGCCAGCAGCCTGATGGCTACAGGGGTTTCGGGAAACACCATATATTTT.

V is TRBV6-5 and J is TRBJ2-5; D perhaps matches TRBD1 (6 bases). The V end lost 8 bases, the J end lost 5 bases, and 12 bases lay between the germline ends. Germline values: CDR1 MNHEY, CDR2 SVGAGI. The CDR3 is made up of 12 amino acids. CDR3: CASGGVSETQYF. The CDR3 DNA follows: TGTGCCAGCGGGGGCGTAAGTGAGACCCAGTACTTC.

The chain links TRBV6-5 to TRBJ2-4; D perhaps matches TRBD1 (5 bases). This CDR3 contains 14 residues. CDR1 MNHEY and CDR2 SVGAGI come from the germline V gene. Trimming removed 5 bases at V and 5 bases at J, with 13 bases between. CDR3 loop: CASSRASRENIQYF. The CDR3 DNA reads as TGTGCCAGCAGTCGCGCCAGCAGGGAAAACATTCAGTACTTC.

The V call is TRBV7-6, the J call TRBJ2-7; TRBD2 matches 9 bases. The CDR3 is made up of 14 amino acids. Germline V gives CDR1 SGHVS, CDR2 FNYEAQ. V was clipped by 1 base and J by 6 bases; unmatched bases: 4. CDR3 region: CASSLGGGAIEQYF. The DNA for the CDR3 is TGTGCCAGCAGCTTAGGCGGGGGGGCGATCGAGCAGTACTTC.

The rearrangement links TRBV13 to TRBJ2-7, with D hard to call. Trimming shortened V by 5 bases and J by 6 bases, and 14 bases separated the two germline ends. The CDR3 extends over 13 amino acids. In germline, CDR1 is PRHDT, CDR2 FYEKMQ (reference sequence). The CDR3 region has the DNA TGTGCCAGCAGCGGCGGCCCCGTAGGCGAGCAGTACTTC. Protein: CASSGGPVGEQYF.

The rearrangement uses TRBV19 and TRBJ1-1; D gene unclear. Trimming took 2 bases from V and 0 from J, leaving 7 bases between them. Germline CDR1 LNHDA, CDR2 SQIVND (reference sequence). CDR3 length: 14 amino acids. The CDR3 sequence: CASSIQVLNTEAFF. The DNA of the CDR3 is TGTGCCAGTAGTATACAGGTCCTGAACACTGAAGCTTTCTTT.